These 23 T cell receptor beta chains were all obtained from the same sample, sequenced in a study of PD-L1 blockade in urothelial cancer. TCRdb keeps only in-frame clones here, not all; method: immunoSEQ multiplex PCR. The sample has 65,000 to 80,000 clones; 80% to 90% are singletons. Sequencing was performed on PBMCs, taken around atezolizumab (anti-PD-L1) treatment. The source of these receptors is a man in his sixties or seventies with urothelial cancer.

V usage is TRBV27 and J usage is TRBJ2-1; the match to TRBD2 covers 13 bases. Germline V gene lookup returns CDR1 MNHEY and CDR2 SMNVEV (reference sequence). The CDR3 loop spans 15 amino acids. The ends lost 6 bases at V and 12 bases at J; junction bases unmatched: 11. The DNA for the CDR3 is TGTGCCAGCAGGTCCGGCGGGACTAGCGGGATATCGCAGTTCTTC. This translates into CASRSGGTSGISQFF.

The V and J genes are TRBV29-1 and TRBJ2-1, with D perhaps TRBD1 (6 bases). Germline V gives CDR1 SQVTM, CDR2 ANQGSEA. This CDR3 has 13 amino acids. The ends were cut back, 6 bases at V and 6 bases at J, with 15 bases in the middle. The DNA of the CDR3 is TGCAGCGTGGGGGCCCCGTTGGGCAATGAGCAGTTCTTC. It is translated as CSVGAPLGNEQFF.

J is TRBJ2-2 and V is TRBV10-3; 9 bases line up with TRBD2. Trimming took 0 bases from V and 0 from J; bases not matched to a gene: 2. Germline V CDR1 and CDR2: ENHRY, SYGVKD. The CDR3 is 17 residues long. CDR3: CAISESASGTNTGELFF. For the CDR3, the DNA is TGTGCCATCAGTGAGTCGGCTAGCGGGACGAACACCGGGGAGCTGTTTTTT.

The V and J genes are TRBV7-9 and TRBJ2-1; 10 bases align to TRBD2. The junction had 7 bases not matched to a gene; V was cut back by 5 bases and J by 6 bases. CDR3 size: 15 residues. Germline V lookup: CDR1 SEHNR, CDR2 FQNEAQ (reference sequence). CDR3 DNA sequence: TGTGCCAGCAGCCCCGGACTAGCGGTGGTCAATGAGCAGTTCTTC. This gives the protein CASSPGLAVVNEQFF.

The V and J genes are TRBV7-2 and TRBJ2-7, with D hard to call. There are 12 residues in the CDR3. The germline gives CDR1 SGHTA, CDR2 FQGNSA. The V end was cut by 10 bases, the J end by 1 base, with 11 bases between. CDR3 sequence: CATLGPSYEQYF. DNA for the CDR3: TGTGCCACCCTTGGGCCTTCCTACGAGCAGTACTTC.

The rearrangement uses TRBV5-4 and TRBJ2-1; TRBD2 might be the D (6 bases). The CDR3 has 15 amino acids. Germline lookup yields CDR1 SGHNT and CDR2 YYREEE (reference sequence). V was pared by 2 bases and J by 0 bases, with 9 bases between. CDR3 sequence reads: CASSLGGNSYNEQFF. The CDR3, as DNA: TGTGCCAGCAGCTTAGGCGGGAACTCCTACAATGAGCAGTTCTTC.

The rearrangement joins TRBV27 to TRBJ2-3, with 14 bases matching TRBD2. CDR3 length: 17 residues. V dropped 5 bases and J dropped 5; count of bases not matched to a gene: 9. Germline V gives CDR1 MNHEY, CDR2 SMNVEV (reference sequence). As DNA, the CDR3 is TGTGCCAGCAGTAGATTCGGACTAGCGGGAGGTGGAGATACGCAGTATTTT. This codes for CASSRFGLAGGGDTQYF.

The gene calls are TRBV11-2 and TRBJ1-2; 8 bases match TRBD1. From germline, CDR1 is SGHAT and CDR2 FQNNGV. Losses at the gene ends were 0 bases for V and 4 bases for J; bases not matched to a gene: 7. This CDR3 contains 16 residues. The CDR3 coding sequence is TGTGCCAGCAGCTTAGACCGGACAGGGCTGGCCTATGGCTACACCTTC. Translation gives CASSLDRTGLAYGYTF.

This chain joins TRBV5-6 and TRBJ2-3; D is unresolved. Trimming stripped 0 bases from V and 2 bases from J, with 10 bases between. The CDR3 contains 15 residues. Germline CDR1 and CDR2: SGHDT and YYEEEE. The CDR3 spells CASSLASRFTDTQYF. As DNA, the CDR3 is TGTGCCAGCAGCTTGGCCTCGCGGTTCACAGATACGCAGTATTTT. Filled out from reference TRBV5-6 and TRBJ2-3, the complete variable domain reads DAGVTQSPTHLIKTRGQQVTLRCSPKSGHDTVSWYQQALGQGPQFIFQYYEEEERQRGNFPDRFSGHQFPNYSSELNVNALLLGDSALYLCASSLASRFTDTQYFGPGTRLTVL.

The chain uses TRBV10-3 and TRBJ1-2, with TRBD1 identical over 10 bases. Germline trimming cut 4 bases from V and 8 bases from J; bases unmatched to any gene: 7. Germline V gene data show CDR1 as ENHRY and CDR2 as SYGVKD. The CDR3 runs to 14 residues. The CDR3 nucleotides are TGTGCCATCAGTGGGACAGGGGGTGTAGTAGGCTACACCTTC. This encodes CAISGTGGVVGYTF.

CDR3 amino acids: CASSGGRDGELFF. CDR3 in DNA: TGTGCCAGCAGCGGCGGGAGAGACGGGGAGCTGTTTTTT. The chain carries TRBV11-1 and TRBJ2-2; 7 bases map to TRBD2. The CDR3 has 13 amino acids. With V trimmed by 5 bases and J by 7 bases, 4 bases remained unmatched. Germline values: CDR1 SGHAT, CDR2 FQDESV (reference sequence).

The gene calls are TRBV27 and TRBJ2-7, with TRBD1 matching 7 bases. The CDR3 contains 15 residues. Unmatched junction bases numbered 3, after V lost 0 bases and J lost 1 base. Germline V lookup: CDR1 MNHEY, CDR2 SMNVEV (reference sequence). The CDR3 sequence is CASSLSPGQSYEQYF. DNA of the CDR3: TGTGCCAGCAGTTTATCACCGGGACAGTCCTACGAGCAGTACTTC.

This chain connects TRBV27 to TRBJ2-1; 8 nucleotides align to TRBD2. Unmatched junction bases numbered 8, after V lost 7 bases and J lost 0 bases. The CDR3 loop spans 16 amino acids. Germline-derived CDR1 and CDR2 are MNHEY and SMNVEV (reference sequence). CDR3 protein: CASTALAGSSYNEQFF. CDR3 DNA: TGTGCCAGCACAGCTTTAGCGGGAAGCTCCTACAATGAGCAGTTCTTC.

Note on this clone: Other nucleotide sequences from this sample produce the same CDR3. The chain carries TRBV5-4 and TRBJ2-1, with D maybe TRBD1 (6 bases). Germline lookup yields CDR1 SGHNT and CDR2 YYREEE (reference sequence). The length of the CDR3 is 13 residues. V was pared by 4 bases and J by 7 bases, with 12 bases between. In DNA, the CDR3 is TGTGCCAGCAGCCCACCCAGGGGAAATGAGCAGTTCTTC. Translation gives CASSPPRGNEQFF.

The chain joins TRBV4-1 to TRBJ1-5; 8 bases agree with TRBD1. Germline assignment: CDR1 MGHRA and CDR2 YSYEKL. The V and J ends lost 3 bases and 3 bases, in that order; junction bases with no gene match: 10. The CDR3 loop spans 17 amino acids. The CDR3: CASSHQDRVGSNQPQHF. For the CDR3, the DNA is TGCGCCAGCAGCCACCAGGACAGGGTAGGATCCAATCAGCCCCAGCATTTT.

V and J are TRBV7-3 and TRBJ1-1; no firm D call. Germline lookup yields CDR1 SGHTA and CDR2 FQGTGA. The V gene lost 0 bases and the J gene lost 6 bases, with 8 bases spanning the gap. The CDR3 is made up of 13 amino acids. The CDR3 loop reads CASSLTVRSEAFF. In nucleotides, the CDR3 is TGTGCCAGCAGCTTAACAGTCCGGTCTGAAGCTTTCTTT.

The rearrangement joins TRBV5-4 to TRBJ1-1; possibly TRBD1 for D (5 bases). Trimming stripped 0 bases from V and 6 bases from J, with 12 bases between. Per germline, CDR1 SGHNT and CDR2 YYREEE (reference sequence). CDR3 length: 14 amino acids. The CDR3 bases are TGTGCCAGCAGCTTGGAGAGGCAGGGCGCTGAAGCTTTCTTT. This gives the protein CASSLERQGAEAFF.

V usage is TRBV2 and J usage is TRBJ2-3; 8 bases agree with TRBD1. The CDR3 consists of 14 residues. CDR1 is SNHLY, CDR2 FYNNEI, per germline. The V and J ends lost 6 bases and 4 bases, in that order; junction bases with no gene match: 6. The CDR3 loop reads CASRIDRGPDTQYF. Written as DNA, the CDR3 is TGTGCCAGCAGGATCGACAGGGGACCAGATACGCAGTATTTT.

This clone has just a few counts. This sequence joins TRBV28 and TRBJ2-7; 7 bases line up with TRBD2. Germline CDR1 reads MDHEN; CDR2 reads SYDVKM. The CDR3 loop spans 13 amino acids. Trimming took 3 bases from V and 3 from J; bases not matched to a gene: 2. This CDR3 reads CASSFGGIYEQYF. The CDR3 coding sequence is TGTGCCAGCAGTTTCGGGGGGATCTACGAGCAGTACTTC.

CDR3 protein: CASSDSGGRGGYTF. In nucleotides, the CDR3 is TGTGCCAGTAGTGACTCGGGGGGGCGCGGGGGCTACACCTTC. V is TRBV19 and J is TRBJ1-2; maybe TRBD1 (6 bases). CDR3 length equals 14 residues. Trimming removed 5 bases from V and 8 bases from J, with 18 bases in between. Per germline, CDR1 LNHDA and CDR2 SQIVND (reference sequence).

This rearrangement joins TRBV19 to TRBJ2-3, with TRBD1 matching 9 bases. V lost 9 bases to trimming and J lost 3 bases; unmatched junction nucleotides: 7. CDR1 and CDR2 (germline): LNHDA, SQIVND (reference sequence). This CDR3 comprises 14 residues. DNA for the CDR3: TGTGCCAGCCGCGAACAGGGGGCAACAGATACGCAGTATTTT. The encoded protein is CASREQGATDTQYF.

This clone was counted only a few times. The chain uses TRBV6-5 and TRBJ1-4, with D possibly matching TRBD1 (5 bases). Germline CDR1 reads MNHEY; CDR2 reads SVGAGI. The CDR3 is 15 residues long. Trimming removed 0 bases at V and 7 bases at J, with 12 bases between. The CDR3 loop reads CASSYSQGGGEKLFF. The CDR3 DNA reads as TGTGCCAGCAGTTACTCGCAGGGAGGTGGTGAAAAACTGTTTTTT.

This rearrangement joins TRBV5-1 to TRBJ2-3; the D is unclear. The CDR3 runs 13 residues. Per the germline V gene, CDR1 is SGHRS and CDR2 is YFSETQ. Trimming shortened V by 0 bases and J by 4 bases, and 6 bases separated the two germline ends. CDR3 sequence reads: CASSLAGPDTQYF. The CDR3, as DNA: TGCGCCAGCAGCTTGGCTGGGCCAGATACGCAGTATTTT.